Given below is one T cell receptor (beta chain) in context. Its antigen is as yet unknown. Trimming took 0 bases from V and 3 from J; bases not matched to a gene: 10. This CDR3 spans 17 amino acids. Germline V lookup: CDR1 KGHSH, CDR2 LQKENI. MiXCR was run by TCRdb on the reads, yielding one entry per CDR3 protein. The sample yields hundreds of thousands of distinct CDR3 sequences, around 30% seen once. The sample is drawn from a study of T cell repertoires in cytomegalovirus infection. Overall study context: Selected CMV epitopes included recently identified HLA-C-restricted ones as well as well-studied HLA-B-restricted ones. In public TCR beta signatures, there were indications of both CMV infection and matching HLA type.

Notes on the study in general: CMV-specific HLA-C-restricted TCR beta clonotypes dominated the ex vivo response.

This rearrangement joins TRBV18 to TRBJ2-7; TRBD2 matches at 8 bases. Sequences were derived from cultured PBMCs, sampled from culture after CMV antigen stimulation. The sequence was obtained from a human donor in good health (CMV status not recorded). Some clones in this sample may be carry-over from other donors' samples. This CDR3 reads CASSPPLSRGGSYEQYF. The CDR3 bases are TGTGCCAGCTCACCACCCCTGTCTCGCGGGGGGAGCTACGAGCAGTACTTC. Complete variable domain (other parts from reference TRBV18 and TRBJ2-7): NAGVMQNPRHLVRRRGQEARLRCSPMKGHSHVYWYRQLPEEGLKFMVYLQKENIIDESGMPKERFSAEFPKEGPSILRIQQVVRGDSAAYFCASSPPLSRGGSYEQYFGPGTRLTVT.